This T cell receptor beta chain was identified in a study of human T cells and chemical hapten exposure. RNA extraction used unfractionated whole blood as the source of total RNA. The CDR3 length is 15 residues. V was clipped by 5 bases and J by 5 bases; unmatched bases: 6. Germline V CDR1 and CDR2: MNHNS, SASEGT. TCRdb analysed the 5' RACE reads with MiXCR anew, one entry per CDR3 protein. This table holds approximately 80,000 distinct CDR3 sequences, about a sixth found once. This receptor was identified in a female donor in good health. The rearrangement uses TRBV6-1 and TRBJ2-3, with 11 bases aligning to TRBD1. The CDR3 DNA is TGTGCCAGCAGTCCGGACAGGGGGCTTAGAGATACGCAGTATTTT. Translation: CASSPDRGLRDTQYF.